This TCR beta chain was observed in a study of blood T cell repertoires in COVID-19. Study-wide context: Samples representing acute and convalescent COVID-19 were sourced from the United States, Italy and Spain. From T cells, B-cell-depleted T cells, or PBMCs came the material, which was cDNA or gDNA.

Authors' data handling: By means of reference gene primer amplification, nucleated cell counts were estimated. Assay used: immunoSEQ multiplex PCR; TCRdb lists only in-frame clones, some missing. Clonal size and the V and J genes are those of that table, whereas D and trimming came from the DNA. The data contain roughly 120,000 clones, roughly four fifths of them seen just once; the ten biggest clones take up about 2.7%. Sample: peripheral blood. This receptor was obtained from a man in his fifties or sixties with acute or convalescent COVID-19.

The CDR3 loop is CASSLIAGGSPGELFF. As DNA, the CDR3 is TGTGCCAGCAGCTTAATAGCGGGAGGGTCCCCCGGGGAGCTGTTTTTT. This sequence joins TRBV7-3 and TRBJ2-2; 11 nucleotides align to TRBD2. V shed 1 base and J 6 bases; nucleotides not matched to a gene: 4. Germline CDR1 and CDR2: SGHTA and FQGTGA. The CDR3 contains 16 residues.